This T cell receptor (beta chain) comes out of a study of T-cell reconstitution after alpha-beta-depleted transplantation in children. Molecular barcoding with unique molecular identifiers was used for the TCRbeta library. TCRdb fed the PCR reads into MiXCR, producing one record per CDR3 protein. The sample holds about 350,000 distinct CDR3 sequences, roughly 14% seen once. The sample holds many counts of this clonotype. CDR3 length equals 13 residues. CDR1 is SQVTM, CDR2 ANQGSEA, per germline. V lost 3 bases, J lost 4 bases, and 10 bases lay in between. The source material was PBMCs, sampled from the stem cell graft. This sequence originates from a human donor who donated a stem cell graft to a child with Fanconi anemia. The chain couples TRBV29-1 to TRBJ1-3; D unclear. CDR3 nucleotides: TGCAGCGTTGAGTCCGGGGTCGGAAACACCATATATTTT. Translating gives CSVESGVGNTIYF.